This TCR beta chain appears in the sequencing data of a study of cytomegalovirus exposure and HLA in healthy donors. In the case of this clone: The antigen is undetermined.

Findings of the study overall: In a later analysis, TCR beta V- and J-gene trimming showed a link to a missense DCLRE1C variant.

CDR3 length: 17 residues. Trimming cost V 0 bases and J 8 bases, with 20 bases left between them. Germline CDR1 MGHRA, CDR2 YSYEKL. The PCR contained 60 Vbeta and 13 Jbeta primers. Profiling relied on immunoSEQ multiplex PCR, and the TCRdb table lists in-frame clones only, not all of them. The data contain about 120,000 clones, about four fifths of them singletons. V gene TRBV4-1 combines with J gene TRBJ1-5, with TRBD1 as a possible D gene (5 bases). Input material: PBMCs. The clonotype originates from a woman aged 18-35 years in good health and CMV-seronegative. DNA of the CDR3: TGCGCCAGCAGCCAAGATGGGGCCAGGTACGGCCAGGAGCCCCAGCATTTT. Translated, it gives CASSQDGARYGQEPQHF.